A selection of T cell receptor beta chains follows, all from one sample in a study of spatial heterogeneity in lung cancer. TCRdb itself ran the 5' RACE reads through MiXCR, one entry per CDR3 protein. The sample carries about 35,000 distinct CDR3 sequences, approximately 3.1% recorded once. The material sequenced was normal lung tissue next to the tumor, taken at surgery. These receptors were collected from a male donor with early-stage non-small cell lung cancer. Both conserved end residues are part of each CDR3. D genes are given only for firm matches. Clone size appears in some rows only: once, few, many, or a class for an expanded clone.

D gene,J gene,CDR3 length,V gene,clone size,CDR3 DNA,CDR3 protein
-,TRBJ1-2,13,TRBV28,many,TGTGCCAGCTTAGGAACTTCTAACTATGGCTACACCTTC,CASLGTSNYGYTF
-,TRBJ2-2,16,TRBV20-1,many,TGCAGTGCTAACGAACCGGGGGCGGAGAACACCGGGGAGCTGTTTTTT,CSANEPGAENTGELFF
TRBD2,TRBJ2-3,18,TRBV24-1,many,TGTGCCACCAGTGACACACTTCGTCGGCGGGGGGGTGCAGATACGCAGTATTTT,CATSDTLRRRGGADTQYF
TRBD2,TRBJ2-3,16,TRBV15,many,TGTGCCACCAGCAGACTGTCTAGCGGGGGGGTAGATACGCAGTATTTT,CATSRLSSGGVDTQYF
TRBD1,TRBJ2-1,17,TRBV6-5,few,TGTGCCAGCAGTAGGAATCAGGGGGACAGCAGTTACAATGAGCAGTTCTTC,CASSRNQGDSSYNEQFF
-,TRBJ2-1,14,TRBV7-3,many,TGTGCCAGCAGCTTAGGGCAGGGGATGGGCGAGCAGTTCTTC,CASSLGQGMGEQFF
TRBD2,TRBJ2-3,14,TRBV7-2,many,TGTGCCGGAGGGAGCGGGGGTTTTTCAGATACGCAGTATTTT,CAGGSGGFSDTQYF
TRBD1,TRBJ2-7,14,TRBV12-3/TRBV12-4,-,TGTGCCAGCAGTTCGAGGGACAGGGGTAACCGGCAGTACTTC,CASSSRDRGNRQYF
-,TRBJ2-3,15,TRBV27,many,TGTGCCAGCAGTTTATCGTGGCTTTCCACAGATACGCAGTATTTT,CASSLSWLSTDTQYF
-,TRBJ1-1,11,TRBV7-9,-,TGTGCCAGCAGCCCCAACCTTGAAGCTTTCTTT,CASSPNLEAFF
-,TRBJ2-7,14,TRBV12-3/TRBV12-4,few,TGTGCCAGCAGTTTAACCAGCGGCCTCTACGAGCAGTACTTC,CASSLTSGLYEQYF
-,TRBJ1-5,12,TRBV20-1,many,TGCAGTGCTGCGGACCTTTATCAGCCCCAGCATTTT,CSAADLYQPQHF
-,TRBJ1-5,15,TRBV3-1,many,TGTGCCAGCAGCCAAGCTGGGGTTAGCAATCAGCCCCAGCATTTT,CASSQAGVSNQPQHF
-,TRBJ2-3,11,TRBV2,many,TGTGCCAAAGAGGGGACTGGTGGTGGGTATTTT,CAKEGTGGGYF
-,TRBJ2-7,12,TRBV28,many,TGTGCCAGCAGTTTATCGGGGCTAGAGCAGTACTTC,CASSLSGLEQYF
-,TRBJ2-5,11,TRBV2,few,TGTGCCAGCGGGGGGCCAGAGACCCAGTACTTC,CASGGPETQYF
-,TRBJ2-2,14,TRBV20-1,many,TGCAGTGCTAGAGAGGTGGTGGGGTCCGGGGAGCTGTTTTTT,CSAREVVGSGELFF
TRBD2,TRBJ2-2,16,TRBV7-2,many,TGTGCCAGCAGCTTAACGCCGGGAGGAGCCGCCGGGGAGCTGTTTTTT,CASSLTPGGAAGELFF
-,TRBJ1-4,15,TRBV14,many,TGTGCCAGCAGCCGATTTGTTACAACTAATGAAAAACTGTTTTTT,CASSRFVTTNEKLFF
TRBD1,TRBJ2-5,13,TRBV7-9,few,TGTGCCAGCAGGGCAAGGGGGCCGGAGACCCAGTACTTC,CASRARGPETQYF
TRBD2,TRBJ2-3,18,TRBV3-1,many,TGTGCCAGCAGCCAAGATCGGAGTAGCGGGGAGGTCACAGATACGCAGTATTTT,CASSQDRSSGEVTDTQYF
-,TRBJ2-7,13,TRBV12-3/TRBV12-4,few,TGTGCCAGCAGTTTCAGAGGATCTCATGAGCAGTACTTC,CASSFRGSHEQYF
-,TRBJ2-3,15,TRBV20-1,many,TGCAGTGCTAGAGATTCGCGCGGTTACACAGATACGCAGTATTTT,CSARDSRGYTDTQYF
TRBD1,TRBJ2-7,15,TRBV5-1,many,TGCGCCAGCAGCTACACAGGGGGAAACTCCTACGAGCAGTACTTC,CASSYTGGNSYEQYF
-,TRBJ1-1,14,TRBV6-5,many,TGTGCCAGCAGTTTGTCGGGGATGAACACTGAAGCTTTCTTT,CASSLSGMNTEAFF
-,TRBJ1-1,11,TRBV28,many,TGTGCCAGCAGTTCCCACCGAGAAGCTTTCTTT,CASSSHREAFF
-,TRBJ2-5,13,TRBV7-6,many,TGTGCCAGCAGCTTTTCCGACCAAGAGACCCAGTACTTC,CASSFSDQETQYF
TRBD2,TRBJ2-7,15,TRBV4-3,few,TGCGCCAGCAGCCCCGGGACTAGCGGGGGCTACGAGCAGTACTTC,CASSPGTSGGYEQYF
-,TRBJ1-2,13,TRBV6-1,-,TGTGCCAGCAGTCCCTGGGACACCGATGGCTACACCTTC,CASSPWDTDGYTF